The entry that follows covers one TCR beta chain sequence. The sample belongs to a study of blood T cell repertoires in COVID-19. Study-level background: There were acute and convalescent COVID-19 samples, and they came from the United States, Italy and Spain. From T cells, B-cell-depleted T cells, or PBMCs came the material, which was cDNA or gDNA.

The authors' processing: Reference gene primer amplification gave nucleated cell count estimates. The assay was immunoSEQ multiplex PCR, and TCRdb's table has in-frame clones only and misses some. The D gene and trimming were derived from the DNA, and the V and J assignments and clone size from that table. The data show about 250,000 clones, over 80% seen once. CDR3 size: 15 residues. Germline V lookup: CDR1 SGHVS, CDR2 FNYEAQ. V was trimmed by 1 base and J by 7 bases, leaving 11 bases between them. Donors in Cohort 3 counted as recovered after two negative PCRs, clearance, or symptom resolution. The TCR was taken from a woman aged 18-35 years who had recovered from COVID-19. The genes are TRBV7-6 and TRBJ1-6; D is undetermined. The sample was PBMCs or T cells enriched from blood (not recorded which). Here the CDR3 DNA reads TGTGCCAGCAGCTTAGGCCCTGGAGGAAATTCACCCCTCCACTTT. It is translated as CASSLGPGGNSPLHF.